These 14 T cell receptor beta chains originate from one sample sequenced in a study of CD8 T cells in Susac syndrome. After extraction with the RNeasy kit, roughly 0.45 to 1 ug of the RNA was reverse transcribed using random hexamers. TCRdb itself ran the immunoSEQ multiplex PCR reads through MiXCR, one entry per CDR3 protein. Among about 89,000 distinct CDR3 sequences, about 93% were seen once, and the ten largest hold 0.25% to 0.4%. The sequencing input was CD8+ T cells from PBMCs. The receptors were sampled from a human donor in good health.

The genes are TRBV6-5 and TRBJ2-5; 10 bases map to TRBD1. V was pared by 0 bases and J by 4 bases, with 11 bases of the junction left unmatched. The germline CDR1 and CDR2 sequences are MNHEY and SVGAGI. This CDR3 has 18 residues. CDR3 amino acids: CASSYSTSGTGDVETQYF. For the CDR3, the DNA is TGTGCCAGCAGTTACTCGACCTCCGGGACAGGGGATGTAGAGACCCAGTACTTC.

This clonotype was counted a few times. This chain joins TRBV6-5 and TRBJ2-6; TRBD2 might be the D (5 bases). The V end was cut by 0 bases, the J end by 0 bases, with 6 bases between. This CDR3 contains 16 residues. Looked up from germline, CDR1 is MNHEY and CDR2 is SVGAGI. The CDR3 is CASSYSGGSGANVLTF. The CDR3 bases are TGTGCCAGCAGTTACTCCGGAGGCTCTGGGGCCAACGTCCTGACTTTC.

The chain joins TRBV7-7 to TRBJ2-5; D is possibly TRBD2 (6 bases). Trimming removed 5 bases at V and 3 bases at J, with 16 bases between. The CDR3 runs 15 residues. CDR1 is SSHAT, CDR2 FNYEAQ, per germline (reference sequence). The CDR3 coding sequence is TGTGCCAGCAGCCGAGCGGGCGTCCCTAAAGAGACCCAGTACTTC. As protein: CASSRAGVPKETQYF. Looking up the rest from reference TRBV7-7 and TRBJ2-5 gives the full variable domain: GAGVSQSPRYKVTKRGQDVTLRCDPISSHATLYWYQQALGQGPEFLTYFNYEAQPDKSGLPSDRFSAERPEGSISTLTIQRTEQRDSAMYRCASSRAGVPKETQYFGPGTRLLVL.

The chain combines TRBV3-1 with TRBJ2-2, with D unclear. CDR1 and CDR2 (germline): LGHDT, YNNKEL (reference sequence). Between the trimmed V and J ends, which lost 2 bases and 0 bases, there was a span of 1 base. This CDR3 is built from 13 residues. CDR3 residues: CASSQPNTGELFF. The CDR3 DNA sequence: TGTGCCAGCAGCCAACCGAACACCGGGGAGCTGTTTTTT.

V gene TRBV5-6 combines with J gene TRBJ1-1, with TRBD1 identical over 8 bases. This CDR3 region has 12 residues. Germline assignment: CDR1 SGHDT and CDR2 YYEEEE. The J segment lost 4 bases and the V segment lost 7 bases, leaving 3 bases of the junction unmatched. CDR3 bases: TGTGCCAGCCAACAGGGGGTCACTGAAGCTTTCTTT. It codes for CASQQGVTEAFF.

As DNA, the CDR3 is TGTGCCAGCTCACCACCTCGGGACGCCTCCTACGAGCAGTACTTC. This encodes CASSPPRDASYEQYF. The chain is built from TRBV18 and TRBJ2-7, with D perhaps being TRBD1 or TRBD2 (5 bases each). V gave up 0 bases and J gave up 0 bases, with 9 bases separating them. The CDR3 totals 15 residues. Germline values: CDR1 KGHSH, CDR2 LQKENI.

This clonotype appeared a single time. The V gene is TRBV5-3, the J gene TRBJ1-1; 8 bases are a match to TRBD1. TRBV5-3 is an ORF, and what it does is uncertain. The V gene end was trimmed by 5 bases and the J gene end by 0 bases; junction bases not matched to a gene: 3. The CDR3 has 14 amino acids. The CDR3 loop is CARRRTGMNTEAFF. CDR3 nucleotides: TGTGCCAGAAGGAGGACAGGGATGAACACTGAAGCTTTCTTT.

The V call is TRBV4-1, the J call TRBJ1-4; 7 nucleotides align to TRBD1. The CDR3 is made up of 15 amino acids. Per germline, CDR1 MGHRA and CDR2 YSYEKL. V lost 0 bases, J lost 8 bases, and 6 bases stayed unmatched. CDR3 protein: CASSQDLQGLEKLFF. CDR3 bases: TGCGCCAGCAGCCAAGATCTACAGGGGTTGGAAAAACTGTTTTTT.

In its sample, this clonotype was seen once. The V call is TRBV14, the J call TRBJ2-7, with D perhaps TRBD2 (5 bases). V was trimmed by 1 base and J by 7 bases, leaving 11 bases between them. Germline CDR1 SGHDN, CDR2 FVKESK. This CDR3 comprises 13 residues. CDR3 in DNA: TGTGCCAGCAGCCAAGTTAGCTCGGGGGAGCAGTACTTC. It translates to CASSQVSSGEQYF.

The genes are TRBV13 and TRBJ2-7; possible D gene TRBD1, 5 bases. Trimming stripped 8 bases from V and 4 bases from J, with 18 bases between. Germline V CDR1 and CDR2: PRHDT, FYEKMQ (reference sequence). The CDR3 contains 14 residues. The CDR3 DNA sequence: TGTGCCAGCGGACAAATGACCGGGCAGTACGAGCAGTACTTC. This codes for CASGQMTGQYEQYF.

The V call is TRBV28, the J call TRBJ2-7; no clear D gene. Trimming stripped 1 base from V and 6 bases from J, with 4 bases between. The germline gives CDR1 MDHEN, CDR2 SYDVKM. The CDR3 contains 11 residues. This CDR3 is CASSLSVEQYF. The CDR3 DNA is TGTGCCAGCAGTTTATCTGTCGAGCAGTACTTC.

J is TRBJ1-1 and V is TRBV7-3, with D unresolved. V was pared by 5 bases and J by 1 base, with 11 bases between. In germline, CDR1 is SGHTA, CDR2 FQGTGA. CDR3 length: 14 amino acids. Here the CDR3 DNA reads TGTGCCAGCAGCCCGATCGGATCGAACACTGAAGCTTTCTTT. Residues: CASSPIGSNTEAFF. Full variable domain (outside the CDR3, taken from reference TRBV7-3 and TRBJ1-1): GAGVSQTPSNKVTEKGKYVELRCDPISGHTALYWYRQSLGQGPEFLIYFQGTGAADDSGLPNDRFFAVRPEGSVSTLKIQRTERGDSAVYLCASSPIGSNTEAFFGQGTRLTVV.

The rearrangement joins TRBV5-6 to TRBJ2-1; 7 positions agree with TRBD1. This CDR3 is built from 17 residues. Trimming took 5 bases from V and 3 from J; bases not matched to a gene: 14. Germline CDR1 reads SGHDT; CDR2 reads YYEEEE. CDR3 protein: CASSLATLTGHYNEQFF. CDR3 coding DNA: TGTGCCAGCAGTCTAGCTACCCTGACAGGGCACTACAATGAGCAGTTCTTC.

The chain is built from TRBV4-1 and TRBJ2-2, with D uncertain. Germline CDR1 is MGHRA and CDR2 is YSYEKL. CDR3 length: 14 residues. V lost 1 base, J lost 3 bases, and 6 bases lay in between. CDR3 sequence (DNA): TGCGCCAGCAGCCAAGTATCTGACACCGGGGAGCTGTTTTTT. Translating gives CASSQVSDTGELFF.